This T cell receptor (beta chain) stems from a study of human T cells and chemical hapten exposure. Sequencing started from total RNA isolated from unfractionated whole blood. This clonotype came up many times. What it recognizes is unknown. Study results and limitations: The study found that DPC sensitization did not change TCRs above 1 in 1000 frequency.

During construction of the library, unique molecular identifiers were attached to individual cDNA molecules for quantitative, reproducible TCR counting. Authors' data handling: TCR counts had a median of about 100,000 per sample and spanned roughly 20,000 to 750,000. TCRdb analysed the 5' RACE reads with MiXCR anew, one entry per CDR3 protein. For this entry, the V and J calls and clone size follow TCRdb and not the study's own pipeline. The sample includes some 150,000 distinct CDR3 sequences, 3.5% to 5% of them seen just once. The source is a female donor in good health.

The CDR3 here is CSARDRDRYGYTF. CDR3 DNA: TGCAGTGCTAGAGATCGGGACCGGTATGGCTACACCTTC. J is TRBJ1-2 and V is TRBV20-1, with D tentatively TRBD1 (5 bases). This CDR3 contains 13 residues. V shed 0 bases and J shed 5 bases, with 10 bases lying between them. CDR1 is DFQATT, CDR2 SNEGSKA, per germline (reference sequence).